This T cell receptor beta chain was found in a study of blood T cell repertoires in COVID-19. The wider study: The United States, Italy and Spain were the sources of the acute and convalescent COVID-19 samples.

V gave up 5 bases and J gave up 3 bases; unmatched junction bases: 6. From germline, CDR1 is SGHTA and CDR2 FQGNSA. CDR3 size: 14 residues. Repertoires were generated with immunoSEQ multiplex PCR, while TCRdb's copy carries only in-frame clones and drops some. The data contain around 220,000 clones, about 90% of them singletons. The clonotype comes from a woman aged 18-29 years who had recovered from COVID-19. The chain couples TRBV7-2 to TRBJ2-7; 8 bases line up with TRBD1. Sequenced input: PBMCs or T cells enriched from blood (not recorded which). In nucleotides, the CDR3 is TGTGCCAGCAGCACTGACAGGGGTCACTACGAGCAGTACTTC. This gives the protein CASSTDRGHYEQYF. The full variable domain, completed using reference TRBV7-2 and TRBJ2-7, is GAGVSQSPSNKVTEKGKDVELRCDPISGHTALYWYRQSLGQGLEFLIYFQGNSAPDKSGLPSDRFSAERTGGSVSTLTIQRTQQEDSAVYLCASSTDRGHYEQYFGPGTRLTVT.